The rows below give T cell receptor beta chains drawn from one sample of a study of PD-1 blockade in mismatch repair-deficient tumors. Only in-frame clones appear in the TCRdb table, and some are missing; sequencing was by immunoSEQ multiplex PCR. The profile shows tens of thousands of clones, around 73% of them singletons. Specimen: peripheral blood, collected 4 weeks after starting pembrolizumab. The receptor set was obtained from an adult with mismatch repair-deficient cancer. Each CDR3 is given with its conserved first and last residue. Each record gives: J gene, V gene, clone size, D gene, CDR3 protein, CDR3 DNA. D genes are given only for firm matches. Clone sizes are given selectively: once, few, many, or a class where the clone is expanded.

J: TRBJ2-2; V: TRBV6-4; size: NA; D: NA; CDR3: CASRERDTGELFF; DNA: TGTGCCAGCCGGGAGAGGGACACCGGGGAGCTGTTTTTT
J: TRBJ2-3; V: TRBV6-5; size: NA; D: TRBD2; CDR3: CASSYGGEITDTQYF; DNA: TGTGCCAGCAGTTATGGGGGGGAAATCACAGATACGCAGTATTTT
J: TRBJ1-4; V: TRBV12-2; size: few; D: NA; CDR3: CLFEKLFF; DNA: TGCCTATTCGAAAAACTGTTTTTT
J: TRBJ1-3; V: TRBV7-3; size: NA; D: NA; CDR3: CASSLGRANTIYF; DNA: TGTGCCAGCAGCTTAGGTCGTGCAAACACCATATATTTT
J: TRBJ2-1; V: TRBV2; size: once; D: NA; CDR3: CASSARTGGYNEQFF; DNA: TGTGCCAGCAGTGCCAGGACTGGGGGCTACAATGAGCAGTTCTTC
J: TRBJ2-1; V: TRBV6-1; size: NA; D: NA; CDR3: CASSEMVEQFF; DNA: TGTGCCAGCAGTGAAATGGTTGAGCAGTTCTTC
J: TRBJ1-5; V: TRBV2; size: few; D: NA; CDR3: CASSQGWDQPQHF; DNA: TGTGCCAGCAGCCAGGGGTGGGATCAGCCCCAGCATTTT